This T cell receptor beta chain was recorded in a study of blood T cell repertoires in COVID-19. The CDR3 is 14 amino acids. The V segment lost 0 bases and the J segment 4 bases; nucleotides outside the gene matches: 1. Germline lookup yields CDR1 SGHTA and CDR2 FQGNSA. Adults between roughly 18 and 89 years of age took part from fewer than 30 US areas. Participants reported their clinical history, and cohort assignment relied on those reports. The study counted Cohort 3 donors as recovered given two negative PCRs, clearance, or symptom resolution. Original processing methods: Nucleated cell number was recorded as an estimate derived from reference gene primer amplification. Data came from immunoSEQ multiplex PCR; TCRdb stores just in-frame clones and leaves some out. The DNA was the basis for D and trimming; V, J and clone size are from that table. The sample has hundreds of thousands of clones; approximately 91% are singletons.

The chain is built from TRBV7-2 and TRBJ2-7; TRBD2 aligns across 9 bases. The receptor was derived from a woman aged 40 to 50 who had recovered from COVID-19. The sample taken for sequencing was PBMCs or T cells enriched from blood (not recorded which). Here the CDR3 DNA reads TGTGCCAGCAGCTTAGCAGCGGGAGGATACGAGCAGTACTTC. Translating it yields CASSLAAGGYEQYF.